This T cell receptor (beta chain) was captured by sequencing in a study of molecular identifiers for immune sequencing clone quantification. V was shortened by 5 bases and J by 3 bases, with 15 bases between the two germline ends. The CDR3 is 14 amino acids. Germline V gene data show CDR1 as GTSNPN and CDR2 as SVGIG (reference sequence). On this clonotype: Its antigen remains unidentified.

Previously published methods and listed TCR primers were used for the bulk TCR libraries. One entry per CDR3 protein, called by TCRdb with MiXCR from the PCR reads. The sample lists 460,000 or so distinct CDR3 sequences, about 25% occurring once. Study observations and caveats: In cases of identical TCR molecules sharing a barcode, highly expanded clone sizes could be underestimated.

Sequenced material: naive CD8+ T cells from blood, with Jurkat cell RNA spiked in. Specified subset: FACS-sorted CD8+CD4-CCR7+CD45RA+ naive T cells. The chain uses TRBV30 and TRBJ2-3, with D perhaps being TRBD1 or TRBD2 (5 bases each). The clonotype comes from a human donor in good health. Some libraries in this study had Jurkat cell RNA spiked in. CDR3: CAWGLGTTTDTQYF. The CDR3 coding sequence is TGTGCCTGGGGATTAGGGACCACAACAGATACGCAGTATTTT. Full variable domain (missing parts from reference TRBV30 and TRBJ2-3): SQTIHQWPATLVQPVGSPLSLECTVEGTSNPNLYWYRQAAGRGLQLLFYSVGIGQISSEVPQNLSASRPQDRQFILSSKKLLLSDSGFYLCAWGLGTTTDTQYFGPGTRLTVL.